This T cell receptor (beta chain) emerged from a study of cytomegalovirus exposure and HLA in healthy donors. Study-wide results and limits: Rare sequences made up most TCRs, while some public TCRs were found in many donors. When analyzed later, a missense DCLRE1C variant was found to be linked to TCR beta V- and J-gene trimming.

The V segment lost 4 bases and the J segment 6 bases; nucleotides outside the gene matches: 8. The length of the CDR3 is 15 residues. Germline V lookup: CDR1 MNHNS, CDR2 SASEGT. As to this clone: Antigen unknown.

Amplification used 60 Vbeta primers and 13 Jbeta primers. Using immunoSEQ multiplex PCR, the repertoire was profiled, and TCRdb retains in-frame clones only, with some absent. This sample has about 120,000 clones, with 80% to 85% found just once. The chain employs TRBV6-1 and TRBJ2-7; 11 bases fit TRBD1. Material: PBMCs. The source of this sequence is a man younger than 45 in good health and CMV-seronegative. The CDR3 loop reads CASSAEPGQGGEQYF. The CDR3, as DNA: TGTGCCAGCAGTGCCGAACCGGGACAGGGGGGCGAGCAGTACTTC.